Detailed here is one T cell receptor (beta chain). This may be a read error: a much more frequent sequence differs by one nucleotide. CDR3 length: 14 amino acids. CDR1 and CDR2 (germline): SGHTA, FQGNSA. J gave up 8 bases and V 4 bases, and 5 bases lay outside the gene matches. The data are from a study of shared clonotypes between healthy human individuals. Profiling relied on immunoSEQ multiplex PCR, and the TCRdb table lists in-frame clones only, not all of them. The table records some 980,000 clones, 60% to 85% of them present only once. The rearrangement links TRBV7-2 to TRBJ1-4; 9 bases fit TRBD1. The TCR was taken from a man aged 18 to 30 in good health. The material sequenced was memory CD4+ T cells sorted from blood. Documented subset: CD45RA-negative fraction. CDR3 in amino acids: CASSSGTGKEKLFF. In DNA, the CDR3 is TGTGCCAGCAGCTCCGGGACAGGGAAAGAAAAACTGTTTTTT.